These T cell receptor beta chains were read from a single sample in a study of T cells in Graves' hyperthyroidism and ophthalmopathy. One entry per CDR3 protein results from TCRdb running MiXCR on the multiplex PCR reads. The repertoire includes under 350,000 distinct CDR3 sequences, roughly 15% of them detected once, and 7% to 9% sits in the top ten. The sequencing sample was made of blood. The receptors derive from a woman aged 40 to 55 with Graves' hyperthyroidism. Both conserved end residues are part of each CDR3. The order of the fields is J gene, V gene, D gene, clone size, CDR3 protein, CDR3 DNA. D genes are given only for firm matches. Size tells how often a clone was seen (once, few, many) or the class of an expanded clone, and some rows leave it out.

j_call: TRBJ1-1
v_call: TRBV10-3
d_call: .
clone_size: few
cdr3_aa: CATSESMGGDTEAFF
cdr3_nt: TGTGCCACCAGTGAGTCGATGGGGGGGGATACTGAAGCTTTCTTT

j_call: TRBJ2-7
v_call: TRBV5-1
d_call: TRBD1
clone_size: many
cdr3_aa: CASSLATGGDEQYF
cdr3_nt: TGCGCCAGCAGCTTGGCCACAGGGGGCGACGAGCAGTACTTC

j_call: TRBJ2-5
v_call: TRBV10-3
d_call: TRBD1
clone_size: .
cdr3_aa: CAIREQGARETQYF
cdr3_nt: TGTGCCATCAGAGAACAGGGGGCGAGAGAGACCCAGTACTTC

j_call: TRBJ2-5
v_call: TRBV27
d_call: .
clone_size: .
cdr3_aa: CASNHVTQYF
cdr3_nt: TGTGCCAGCAATCACGTGACCCAGTACTTC

j_call: TRBJ1-3
v_call: TRBV18
d_call: .
clone_size: many
cdr3_aa: CASSPPGTPGNTIYF
cdr3_nt: TGTGCCAGCTCACCACCGGGGACACCTGGAAACACCATATATTTT

j_call: TRBJ2-2
v_call: TRBV6-1
d_call: .
clone_size: many
cdr3_aa: CASSVGGGILAGELFF
cdr3_nt: TGTGCCAGCAGTGTCGGAGGGGGCATACTGGCCGGGGAGCTGTTTTTT

j_call: TRBJ2-1
v_call: TRBV12-3/TRBV12-4
d_call: .
clone_size: few
cdr3_aa: CASSLSGEGGEQFF
cdr3_nt: TGTGCCAGCAGTCTCTCAGGGGAAGGGGGTGAGCAGTTCTTC

j_call: TRBJ1-6
v_call: TRBV20-1
d_call: .
clone_size: many
cdr3_aa: CSAAPGIPAYNSPLHF
cdr3_nt: TGCAGTGCTGCCCCGGGAATTCCCGCCTATAATTCACCCCTCCACTTT

j_call: TRBJ2-3
v_call: TRBV30
d_call: TRBD2
clone_size: few
cdr3_aa: CAWMGGGSSTDTQYF
cdr3_nt: TGTGCCTGGATGGGCGGCGGGAGTAGCACAGATACGCAGTATTTT

j_call: TRBJ2-7
v_call: TRBV7-2
d_call: TRBD1
clone_size: many
cdr3_aa: CASSLIPQGIDEQYF
cdr3_nt: TGTGCCAGCAGCTTAATCCCACAGGGGATCGACGAGCAGTACTTC

j_call: TRBJ2-2
v_call: TRBV7-2
d_call: TRBD2
clone_size: .
cdr3_aa: CASSETGGVTGELFF
cdr3_nt: TGTGCCAGCAGCGAGACGGGGGGTGTCACCGGGGAGCTGTTTTTT

j_call: TRBJ2-1
v_call: TRBV9
d_call: TRBD2
clone_size: many
cdr3_aa: CASSVALAGLNNEQFF
cdr3_nt: TGTGCCAGCAGCGTAGCCCTAGCGGGACTGAACAATGAGCAGTTCTTC

j_call: TRBJ2-5
v_call: TRBV4-1
d_call: .
clone_size: few
cdr3_aa: CASSRVSLQETQYF
cdr3_nt: TGCGCCAGCAGCCGGGTCTCGCTTCAAGAGACCCAGTACTTC

j_call: TRBJ1-1
v_call: TRBV6-1
d_call: .
clone_size: many
cdr3_aa: CASSRLNTEAFF
cdr3_nt: TGTGCCAGCAGTCGGCTGAACACTGAAGCTTTCTTT

j_call: TRBJ2-1
v_call: TRBV14
d_call: TRBD2
clone_size: few
cdr3_aa: CANSLPRTSGRANEQFF
cdr3_nt: TGTGCCAACAGCCTCCCCAGGACTAGCGGGAGGGCCAATGAGCAGTTCTTC

j_call: TRBJ2-1
v_call: TRBV12-3/TRBV12-4
d_call: TRBD2
clone_size: .
cdr3_aa: CASSLSGSQYNEQFF
cdr3_nt: TGTGCCAGCAGTTTAAGCGGGAGTCAGTACAATGAGCAGTTCTTC

j_call: TRBJ1-2
v_call: TRBV20-1
d_call: TRBD1
clone_size: many
cdr3_aa: CSARAGPGQAFSSYGYTF
cdr3_nt: TGCAGTGCTAGAGCGGGGCCGGGACAGGCATTTTCATCGTATGGCTACACCTTC

j_call: TRBJ2-1
v_call: TRBV12-3/TRBV12-4
d_call: .
clone_size: .
cdr3_aa: CASKLDYNEQFF
cdr3_nt: TGTGCCAGCAAACTAGATTACAATGAGCAGTTCTTC

j_call: TRBJ1-1
v_call: TRBV27
d_call: .
clone_size: many
cdr3_aa: CASSLNTGLEAFF
cdr3_nt: TGTGCCAGCAGTTTAAATACAGGCCTTGAAGCTTTCTTT

j_call: TRBJ2-5
v_call: TRBV3-1
d_call: TRBD2
clone_size: .
cdr3_aa: CASSPLTGTSGIQETQYF
cdr3_nt: TGTGCCAGCAGCCCCCTCACCGGGACTAGCGGGATCCAAGAGACCCAGTACTTC

j_call: TRBJ2-1
v_call: TRBV20-1
d_call: TRBD1
clone_size: many
cdr3_aa: CSAKGQALTSYNEQFF
cdr3_nt: TGCAGTGCCAAGGGACAGGCATTAACTTCCTACAATGAGCAGTTCTTC

j_call: TRBJ2-6
v_call: TRBV30
d_call: .
clone_size: few
cdr3_aa: CAWNVGISGANVLTF
cdr3_nt: TGTGCCTGGAATGTAGGAATCTCTGGGGCCAACGTCCTGACTTTC

j_call: TRBJ2-7
v_call: TRBV7-9
d_call: .
clone_size: many
cdr3_aa: CASSSRDRESYEQYF
cdr3_nt: TGTGCCAGCAGCTCGCGGGACAGAGAATCCTACGAGCAGTACTTC

j_call: TRBJ2-2
v_call: TRBV7-9
d_call: .
clone_size: .
cdr3_aa: CASSLDRSTGELFF
cdr3_nt: TGTGCCAGCAGCCTTGACAGGAGTACCGGGGAGCTGTTTTTT

j_call: TRBJ2-1
v_call: TRBV11-2
d_call: TRBD2
clone_size: many
cdr3_aa: CASSSGLAGYEQFF
cdr3_nt: TGTGCCAGCAGCTCGGGACTAGCGGGATATGAGCAGTTCTTC

j_call: TRBJ1-2
v_call: TRBV28
d_call: .
clone_size: .
cdr3_aa: CASSLGGKRGYTF
cdr3_nt: TGTGCCAGCAGTTTAGGGGGCAAGAGGGGCTACACCTTC

j_call: TRBJ2-1
v_call: TRBV30
d_call: .
clone_size: many
cdr3_aa: CAWSRLRGNEQFF
cdr3_nt: TGTGCCTGGAGCCGACTGCGGGGCAATGAGCAGTTCTTC

j_call: TRBJ1-5
v_call: TRBV27
d_call: TRBD1
clone_size: .
cdr3_aa: CASPEQGAIQPQHF
cdr3_nt: TGTGCCAGCCCCGAACAGGGGGCGATTCAGCCCCAGCATTTT

j_call: TRBJ1-3
v_call: TRBV19
d_call: TRBD1
clone_size: few
cdr3_aa: CASGQADTIYF
cdr3_nt: TGTGCCAGTGGACAGGCGGACACCATATATTTT

j_call: TRBJ2-3
v_call: TRBV12-3/TRBV12-4
d_call: TRBD2
clone_size: many
cdr3_aa: CASSYSGSPDTQYF
cdr3_nt: TGTGCCAGCAGCTATAGCGGGAGCCCGGATACGCAGTATTTT

j_call: TRBJ2-1
v_call: TRBV12-3/TRBV12-4
d_call: .
clone_size: many
cdr3_aa: CASSLTAPSKFNEQFF
cdr3_nt: TGTGCCAGCAGTTTAACCGCCCCGAGTAAATTCAATGAGCAGTTCTTC

j_call: TRBJ2-2
v_call: TRBV15
d_call: TRBD2
clone_size: many
cdr3_aa: CATGGGRNTGELFF
cdr3_nt: TGTGCCACCGGGGGGGGAAGAAACACCGGGGAGCTGTTTTTT